This T cell receptor beta chain was retrieved from a study of T cells in Graves' hyperthyroidism and ophthalmopathy. Study observations and caveats: The model's output predicted ophthalmopathy at a median of about 5.9 months prior to onset.

Comment on this clonotype: Its antigen remains unidentified.

Sampled blood dates from first hyperthyroidism diagnosis, and it precedes any ophthalmopathy symptoms. PBMCs stemmed from less than 13 ml fresh peripheral blood. The investigators amplified TCR beta CDR3 regions from RNA transcripts. Primed by the HTBI set, a first-round RT-PCR was run on the TCR CDR3. One entry per CDR3 protein results from TCRdb running MiXCR on the multiplex PCR reads. The table shows fewer than 400,000 distinct CDR3 sequences, with around 16% occurring only once. CDR1 MDHEN and CDR2 SYDVKM come from the germline V gene. V lost 3 bases, J lost 8 bases, and 8 bases lay in between. The CDR3 covers 12 residues.

This sequence joins TRBV28 and TRBJ1-5; unclear D gene. The sequence derives from a woman between 18 and 29 years old with Graves' hyperthyroidism that later progressed to Graves' ophthalmopathy. Source material: blood. The CDR3 nucleotides read TGTGCCAGCAGTTTGGTGAGGGAGCCCCAGCATTTT. Its protein product is CASSLVREPQHF.